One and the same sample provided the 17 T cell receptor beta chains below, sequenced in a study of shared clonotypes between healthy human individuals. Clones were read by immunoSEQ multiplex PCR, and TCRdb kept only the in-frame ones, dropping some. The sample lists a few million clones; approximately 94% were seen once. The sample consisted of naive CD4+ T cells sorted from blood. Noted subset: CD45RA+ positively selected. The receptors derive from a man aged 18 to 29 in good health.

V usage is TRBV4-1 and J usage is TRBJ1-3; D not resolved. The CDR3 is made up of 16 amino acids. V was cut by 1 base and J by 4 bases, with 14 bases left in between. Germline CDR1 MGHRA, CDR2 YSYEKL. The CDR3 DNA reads TGCGCCAGCAGCCAAGCCTGGACGGGTTCGGGAAACACCATATATTTT. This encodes CASSQAWTGSGNTIYF.

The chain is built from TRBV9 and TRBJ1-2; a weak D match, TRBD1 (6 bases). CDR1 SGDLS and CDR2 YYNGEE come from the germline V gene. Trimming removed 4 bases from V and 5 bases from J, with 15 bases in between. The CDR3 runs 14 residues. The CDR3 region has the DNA TGTGCCAGCAGCACCCAACAGGGAATTTATGGCTACACCTTC. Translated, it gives CASSTQQGIYGYTF.

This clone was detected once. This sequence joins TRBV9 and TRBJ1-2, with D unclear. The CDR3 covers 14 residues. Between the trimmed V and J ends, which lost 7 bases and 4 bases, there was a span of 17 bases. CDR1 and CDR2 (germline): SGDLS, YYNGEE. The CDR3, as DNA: TGTGCCAGCGCCAGAGAGGAAGTGCTCTATGGCTACACCTTC. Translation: CASAREEVLYGYTF.

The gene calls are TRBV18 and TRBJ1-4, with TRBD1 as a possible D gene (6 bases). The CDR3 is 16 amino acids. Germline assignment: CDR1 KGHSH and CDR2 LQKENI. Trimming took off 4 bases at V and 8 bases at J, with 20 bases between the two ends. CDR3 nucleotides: TGTGCCAGCTCACTCGGACAGACCGATACTGCGGAAAAACTGTTTTTT. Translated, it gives CASSLGQTDTAEKLFF.

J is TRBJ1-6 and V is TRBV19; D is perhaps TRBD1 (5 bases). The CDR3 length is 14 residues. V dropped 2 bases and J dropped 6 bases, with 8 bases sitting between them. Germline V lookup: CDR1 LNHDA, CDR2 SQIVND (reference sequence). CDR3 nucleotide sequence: TGTGCCAGTAGTATAACAGGATCTAATTCACCCCTCCACTTT. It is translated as CASSITGSNSPLHF.

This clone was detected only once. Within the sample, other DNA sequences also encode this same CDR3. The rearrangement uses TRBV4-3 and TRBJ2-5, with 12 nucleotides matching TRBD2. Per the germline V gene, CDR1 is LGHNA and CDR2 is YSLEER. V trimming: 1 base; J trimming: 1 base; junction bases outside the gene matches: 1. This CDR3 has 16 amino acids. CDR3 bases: TGCGCCAGCAGCCAAGGGACTAGCGGGACCCAAGAGACCCAGTACTTC. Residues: CASSQGTSGTQETQYF.

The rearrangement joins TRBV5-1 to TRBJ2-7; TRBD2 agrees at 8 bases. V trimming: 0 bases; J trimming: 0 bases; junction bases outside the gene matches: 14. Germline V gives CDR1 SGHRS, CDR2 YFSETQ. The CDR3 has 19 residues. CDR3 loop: CASSLDHRVAGSLSYEQYF. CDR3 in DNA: TGCGCCAGCAGCTTGGATCATAGGGTAGCGGGATCCCTCTCCTACGAGCAGTACTTC.

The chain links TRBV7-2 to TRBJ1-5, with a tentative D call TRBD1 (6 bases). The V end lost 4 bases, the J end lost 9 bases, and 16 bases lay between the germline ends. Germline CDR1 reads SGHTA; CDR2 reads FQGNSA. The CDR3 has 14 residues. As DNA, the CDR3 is TGTGCCAGCAGCTCCGGGGGGGGCTCCTGGCCCCAGCATTTT. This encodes CASSSGGGSWPQHF. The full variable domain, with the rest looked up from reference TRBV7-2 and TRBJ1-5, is GAGVSQSPSNKVTEKGKDVELRCDPISGHTALYWYRQSLGQGLEFLIYFQGNSAPDKSGLPSDRFSAERTGGSVSTLTIQRTQQEDSAVYLCASSSGGGSWPQHFGDGTRLSIL.

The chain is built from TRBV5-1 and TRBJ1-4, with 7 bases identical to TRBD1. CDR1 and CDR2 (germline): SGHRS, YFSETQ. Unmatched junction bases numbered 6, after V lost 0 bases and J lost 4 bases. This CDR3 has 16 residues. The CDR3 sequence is CASSLGDSAFNEKLFF. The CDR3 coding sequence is TGCGCCAGCAGCTTGGGGGACAGTGCTTTTAATGAAAAACTGTTTTTT.

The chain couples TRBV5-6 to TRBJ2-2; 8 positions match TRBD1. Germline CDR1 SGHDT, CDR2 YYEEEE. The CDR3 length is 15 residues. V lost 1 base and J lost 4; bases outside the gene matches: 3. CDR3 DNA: TGTGCCAGCAGCTTGCGGACAGGGCGCACCGGGGAGCTGTTTTTT. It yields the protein CASSLRTGRTGELFF.

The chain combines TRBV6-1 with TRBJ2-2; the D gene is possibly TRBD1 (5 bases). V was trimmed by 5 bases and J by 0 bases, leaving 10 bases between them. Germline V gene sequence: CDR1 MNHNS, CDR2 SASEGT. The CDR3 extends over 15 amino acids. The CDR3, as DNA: TGTGCCAGCAGTTTACAACAGGCGAACACCGGGGAGCTGTTTTTT. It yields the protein CASSLQQANTGELFF.

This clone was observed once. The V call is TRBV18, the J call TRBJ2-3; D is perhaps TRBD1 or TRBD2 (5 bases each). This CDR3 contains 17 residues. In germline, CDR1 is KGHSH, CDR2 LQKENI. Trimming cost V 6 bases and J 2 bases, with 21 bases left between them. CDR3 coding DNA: TGTGCCAGCTCCCATAACAGGCGCTCGGGATTCACAGATACGCAGTATTTT. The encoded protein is CASSHNRRSGFTDTQYF.

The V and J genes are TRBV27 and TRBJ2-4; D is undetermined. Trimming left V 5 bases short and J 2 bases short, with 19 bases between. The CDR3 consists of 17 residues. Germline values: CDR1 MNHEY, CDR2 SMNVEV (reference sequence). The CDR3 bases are TGTGCCAGCAGTCCTCGAATAGACCAGGTTACCAAAAACATTCAGTACTTC. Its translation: CASSPRIDQVTKNIQYF.

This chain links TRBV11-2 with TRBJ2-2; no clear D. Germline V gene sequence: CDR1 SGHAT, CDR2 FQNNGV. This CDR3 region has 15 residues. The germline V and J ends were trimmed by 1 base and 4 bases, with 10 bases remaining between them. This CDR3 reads CASSLVGSVTGELFF. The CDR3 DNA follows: TGTGCCAGCAGCTTAGTAGGGTCGGTCACCGGGGAGCTGTTTTTT.

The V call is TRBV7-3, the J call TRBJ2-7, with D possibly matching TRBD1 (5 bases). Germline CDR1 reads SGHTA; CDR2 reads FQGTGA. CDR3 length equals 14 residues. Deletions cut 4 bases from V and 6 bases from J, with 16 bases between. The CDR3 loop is CASSSQPGLSEQYF. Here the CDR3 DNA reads TGTGCCAGCAGCTCCCAACCAGGGTTAAGCGAGCAGTACTTC. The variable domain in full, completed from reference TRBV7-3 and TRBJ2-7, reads GAGVSQTPSNKVTEKGKYVELRCDPISGHTALYWYRQSLGQGPEFLIYFQGTGAADDSGLPNDRFFAVRPEGSVSTLKIQRTERGDSAVYLCASSSQPGLSEQYFGPGTRLTVT.

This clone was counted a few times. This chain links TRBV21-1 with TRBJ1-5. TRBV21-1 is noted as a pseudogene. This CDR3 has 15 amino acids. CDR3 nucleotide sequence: TGTGCCAGCAGCAAAGTGATCGGGGGGCCTCAGCCCCAGCATTTT. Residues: CASSKVIGGPQPQHF.

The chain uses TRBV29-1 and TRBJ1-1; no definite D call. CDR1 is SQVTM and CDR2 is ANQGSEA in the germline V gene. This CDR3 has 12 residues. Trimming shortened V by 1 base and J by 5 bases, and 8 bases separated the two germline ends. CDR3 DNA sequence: TGCAGCGTTGAAGGGAGTAAAACTGAAGCTTTCTTT. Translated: CSVEGSKTEAFF. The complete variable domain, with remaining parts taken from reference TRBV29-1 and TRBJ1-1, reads SAVISQKPSRDICQRGTSLTIQCQVDSQVTMMFWYRQQPGQSLTLIATANQGSEATYESGFVIDKFPISRPNLTFSTLTVSNMSPEDSSIYLCSVEGSKTEAFFGQGTRLTVV.